This is a list of T cell receptor beta chains from one sample in a study of blood T cell repertoires in COVID-19. Data came from immunoSEQ multiplex PCR; TCRdb stores just in-frame clones and leaves some out. This sample has around 84,000 clones; around four fifths occur once, and the top ten carry 35% to 40%. Sequencing was carried out using peripheral blood. The receptor source for this set is a man between 60 and 75 years old with COVID-19, enrolled during active disease. Each CDR3 is given with its conserved first and last residue.

v_call cdr3_aa
TRBV5-5 CASSLAPDSPGYTF
TRBV30 CAWRPLGQGGEKLFF
TRBV7-2 CASSQPPGLVETQYF
TRBV7-9 CASSLERGPGYEQYF
TRBV6-5 CASSSAAGRETEAFF
TRBV2 CASRGSWAKFGETQYF
TRBV30 CAWSVSGRTGLDEKLFF
TRBV27 CASSLLGGAETQYF
TRBV20-1 CSASYQGREKLFF
TRBV7-2 CASSLDMSSPLHF
TRBV2 CASRAGQNTGELFF
TRBV10-3 CAISEAPLAGGDTQYF
TRBV7-9 CASSPDSGRRRVSEQYF
TRBV18 CASSPPGQGQPQHF
TRBV9 CASSAEQGRRYGYTF
TRBV3-1/TRBV3-2 CASSLYAGYNEQFF
TRBV5-1 CASSLWSLEEPQHF
TRBV7-9 CASSLDPVNNEQFF
TRBV11-2 CASSSSRALEAFF
TRBV6-6 CASRWDRGGYEKLFF
TRBV7-3 CASSPGTSGGPWASEQFF
TRBV7-8 CASSLFESSSYEQYF